Included here is one T cell receptor (beta chain) sequence, with context. With 60 Vbeta and 13 Jbeta primers, the PCR was carried out. Profiled with immunoSEQ multiplex PCR; TCRdb holds only in-frame clones, not every one. The repertoire holds approximately 240,000 clones, with approximately 82% as singletons. The data were obtained in a study of cytomegalovirus exposure and HLA in healthy donors. The V end was cut by 5 bases, the J end by 5 bases, with 15 bases between. The germline V gene encodes CDR1 LNHDA and CDR2 SQIVND (reference sequence). This CDR3 is 14 amino acids long. The V and J genes are TRBV19 and TRBJ2-5, with no clear D. The specimen sequenced was PBMCs. This TCR was sampled from a woman aged 40 to 49 in good health and CMV-seronegative. The DNA of the CDR3 is TGTGCCAGTAGTTCCCCGGCTAGGAAGGAGACCCAGTACTTC. It is translated as CASSSPARKETQYF.